The TCR beta chain described here comes from a study of T-cell memory formation after mild COVID-19. Overall study: Clustering of TCRs was largely donor specific. General study findings and limits: The main location of contracting CD4+ clones was CM and EM, and that of contracting CD8+ clones was EMRA. From day 15 to 85, contracting clones were balanced between CD4 and CD8, whereas later expanders leaned toward CD4+.

From 5'RACE with constant-segment primers came TCR alpha and TCR beta cDNA libraries that carried sample barcodes and UMIs. TCRdb ran MiXCR on the 5' RACE reads and lists one entry per CDR3 protein. The sample contains 550,000 to 650,000 distinct CDR3 sequences, roughly 17% of which appear only once. This clonotype was observed a handful of times. Its matching antigen is unknown. The CDR3 is made up of 13 amino acids. Germline CDR1 SQVTM, CDR2 ANQGSEA. V dropped 5 bases and J dropped 1 base, with 10 bases sitting between them. Input material: PBMCs or a T cell subset sorted from them (not recorded which). The chain links TRBV29-1 to TRBJ2-3; D is unclear. This TCR derives from an adult woman who had mild COVID-19 (a few samples of this study predate the infection). Cell type and time point are not known. The CDR3 reads CSVLIGGTDTQYF. CDR3 in DNA: TGCAGCGTTCTGATCGGTGGCACAGATACGCAGTATTTT.